This TCR beta chain was retrieved from a study of T cells in Graves' hyperthyroidism and ophthalmopathy. Amplified TCR beta CDR3 regions derived from RNA transcripts. Using the HTBI primer set, a first-round RT-PCR was run on the TCR CDR3. TCRdb re-analysed the multiplex PCR reads in MiXCR, keeping a single row per CDR3 protein. The sample has 340,000 or so distinct CDR3 sequences, roughly 20% seen once; the top ten hold 45% to 55%. The V and J ends lost 3 bases and 3 bases respectively, with 8 bases between them. Germline V lookup: CDR1 SGHRS, CDR2 YFSETQ. The CDR3 sequence is 13 residues long. Patients were aged 18 to 65, had disease duration under 2 months, and had newly diagnosed hyperthyroidism. Isolation of PBMCs was performed on about 10 ml fresh peripheral blood. This clonotype occurred many times. Its antigen is unknown. Overall study results and limits: Among clonotypes expanded in thyroid above 0.001, most were also found in blood.

This clonotype originated in a woman aged 50 to 60 with Graves' hyperthyroidism. The rearrangement links TRBV5-1 to TRBJ2-3, with TRBD2 as a possible D gene (6 bases). The sequencing input was blood. The CDR3, as DNA: TGCGCCAGCAGCTCGGAGGGGACAGATACGCAGTATTTT. This sequence encodes CASSSEGTDTQYF. The full variable domain, completed using reference TRBV5-1 and TRBJ2-3, is KAGVTQTPRYLIKTRGQQVTLSCSPISGHRSVSWYQQTPGQGLQFLFEYFSETQRNKGNFPGRFSGRQFSNSRSEMNVSTLELGDSALYLCASSSEGTDTQYFGPGTRLTVL.